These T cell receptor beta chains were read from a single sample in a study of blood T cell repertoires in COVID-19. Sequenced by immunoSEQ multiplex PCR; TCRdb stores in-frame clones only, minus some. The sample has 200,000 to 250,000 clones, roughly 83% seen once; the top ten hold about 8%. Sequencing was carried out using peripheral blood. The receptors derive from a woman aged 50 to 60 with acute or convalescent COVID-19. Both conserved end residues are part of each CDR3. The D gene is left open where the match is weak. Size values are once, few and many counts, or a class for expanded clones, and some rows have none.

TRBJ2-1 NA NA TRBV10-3 CAISDDSNEQFF TGTGCCATCAGTGATGACTCCAATGAGCAGTTCTTC
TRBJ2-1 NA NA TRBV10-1 CASSENRYGNEQFF TGCGCCAGCAGTGAGAACAGGTATGGAAATGAGCAGTTCTTC
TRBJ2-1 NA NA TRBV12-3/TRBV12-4 CASSFVASNEQFF TGTGCCAGCAGTTTCGTAGCTTCCAATGAGCAGTTCTTC
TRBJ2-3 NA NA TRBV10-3 CATSPGGDTQYF TGTGCCACCTCCCCCGGGGGAGATACGCAGTATTTT
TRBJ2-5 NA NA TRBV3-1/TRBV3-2 CASSQGAVQGETQYF TGTGCCAGCAGCCAAGGGGCAGTCCAGGGAGAGACCCAGTACTTC
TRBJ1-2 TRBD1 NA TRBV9 CASSPRDRANYGYTF TGTGCCAGCAGCCCTCGGGACAGGGCGAACTATGGCTACACCTTC
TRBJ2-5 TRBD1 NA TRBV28 CASSRTGVQETQYF TGTGCCAGCAGTCGTACAGGGGTCCAAGAGACCCAGTACTTC
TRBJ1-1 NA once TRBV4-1 CASSSDGTLNTEAFF TGCGCCAGCAGCAGCGACGGGACACTAAACACTGAAGCTTTCTTT
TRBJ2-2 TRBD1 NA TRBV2 CASREQGSMAGELFF TGTGCCAGCAGGGAACAGGGGTCGATGGCCGGGGAGCTGTTTTTT
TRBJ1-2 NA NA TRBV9 CASSVGAGSGYTF TGTGCCAGCAGCGTGGGGGCAGGGAGTGGCTACACCTTC
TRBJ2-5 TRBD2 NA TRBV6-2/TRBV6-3 CASSQGLAGIGETQYF TGTGCCAGCAGTCAGGGACTAGCTGGTATCGGAGAGACCCAGTACTTC
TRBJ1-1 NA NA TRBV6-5 CASSRGAYGGAEAFF TGTGCCAGCAGTCGGGGGGCCTACGGTGGCGCTGAAGCTTTCTTT
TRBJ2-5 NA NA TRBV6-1 CASSEATVSGGRTQYF TGTGCCAGCAGTGAAGCGACGGTCTCAGGGGGGAGGACCCAGTACTTC
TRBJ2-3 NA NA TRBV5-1 CASSSFTDTQYF TGCGCCAGCAGCTCATTCACAGATACGCAGTATTTT
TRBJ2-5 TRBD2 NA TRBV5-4 CASSWAGEETQYF TGTGCCAGCAGCTGGGCGGGGGAGGAGACCCAGTACTTC
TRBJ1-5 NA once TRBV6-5 CASRRDRYSNQPQHF TGTGCCAGCAGACGCGACAGATATAGCAATCAGCCCCAGCATTTT
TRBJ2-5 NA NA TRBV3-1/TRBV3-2 CASSHLRETQYF TGTGCCAGCAGCCACCTCCGGGAGACCCAGTACTTC
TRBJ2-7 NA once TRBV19 CASSPRSSSYEQYF TGTGCCAGTAGTCCACGGTCGAGCTCCTACGAGCAGTACTTC
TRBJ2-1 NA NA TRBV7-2 CASSFQRNEQFF TGTGCCAGCAGCTTCCAGCGCAATGAGCAGTTCTTC
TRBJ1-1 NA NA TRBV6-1 CASSDQGQENTEAFF TGTGCCAGCAGTGACCAGGGCCAGGAGAACACTGAAGCTTTCTTT
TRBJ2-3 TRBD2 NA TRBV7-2 CASSFSGGPVDTQYF TGTGCCAGCAGCTTTAGCGGGGGGCCGGTGGATACGCAGTATTTT
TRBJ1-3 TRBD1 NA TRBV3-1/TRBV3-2 CASSQRTGGNTIYF TGTGCCAGCAGCCAACGGACAGGAGGAAACACCATATATTTT
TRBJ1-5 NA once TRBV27 CASSLSGVNQPQHF TGTGCCAGCAGTTTGTCGGGGGTCAATCAGCCCCAGCATTTT
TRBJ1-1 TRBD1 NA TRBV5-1 CASRRDSHLGTEAFF TGCGCCAGCAGAAGGGACAGCCATTTGGGCACTGAAGCTTTCTTT
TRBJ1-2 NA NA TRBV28 CASSFYGRRDGYTF TGTGCCAGCAGTTTTTATGGCAGGAGGGATGGCTACACCTTC
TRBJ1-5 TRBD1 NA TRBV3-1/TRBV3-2 CASSQNRGLGNQPQHF TGTGCCAGCAGCCAAAACAGGGGGTTGGGCAATCAGCCCCAGCATTTT
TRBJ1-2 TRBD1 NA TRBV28 CASRLAPRTGGSYGYTF TGTGCCAGCAGGTTAGCACCTCGGACAGGGGGGAGCTATGGCTACACCTTC
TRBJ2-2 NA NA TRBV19 CASSSGANTGELFF TGTGCCAGTAGTTCAGGGGCGAACACCGGGGAGCTGTTTTTT
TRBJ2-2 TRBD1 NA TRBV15 CATRAGTGVAGELFF TGTGCCACCAGGGCCGGGACAGGGGTCGCCGGGGAGCTGTTTTTT
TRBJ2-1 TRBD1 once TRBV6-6 CASSSTGVEQFF TGTGCCAGCAGTTCTACAGGGGTCGAGCAGTTCTTC
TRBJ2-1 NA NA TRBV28 CASSPRGLYNEQFF TGTGCCAGCAGCCCGCGGGGGCTGTACAATGAGCAGTTCTTC
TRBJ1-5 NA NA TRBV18 CASSPYSPTPSNQPQHF TGTGCCAGCTCACCTTACAGCCCAACCCCTAGCAATCAGCCCCAGCATTTT
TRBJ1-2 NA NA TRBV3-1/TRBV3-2 CASSQDTGWGYTF TGTGCCAGCAGCCAAGACACAGGGTGGGGCTACACCTTC
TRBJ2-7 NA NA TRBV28 CASSFLGSSYEQYF TGTGCCAGCAGTTTTCTCGGTAGCTCCTACGAGCAGTACTTC
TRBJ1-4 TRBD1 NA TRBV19 CASSTDRGEKLFF TGTGCCAGTAGTACGGACAGGGGTGAAAAACTGTTTTTT
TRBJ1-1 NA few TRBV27 CASVLGRKNTEAFF TGTGCCAGCGTCCTAGGGAGGAAGAACACTGAAGCTTTCTTT
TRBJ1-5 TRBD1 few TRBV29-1 CSAAENRGQPQHF TGCAGTGCGGCGGAAAACAGGGGGCAGCCCCAGCATTTT
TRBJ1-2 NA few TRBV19 CASSSPPGPANYGYTF TGTGCCAGTAGTAGTCCTCCAGGGCCGGCTAACTATGGCTACACCTTC
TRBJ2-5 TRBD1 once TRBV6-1 CASSEAGGWGTQYF TGTGCCAGCAGTGAAGCAGGGGGCTGGGGGACCCAGTACTTC
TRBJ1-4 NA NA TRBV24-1 CATPWTSEKLFF TGTGCCACCCCTTGGACAAGTGAAAAACTGTTTTTT
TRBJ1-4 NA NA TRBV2 CASRDDRNNEKLFF TGTGCCAGCAGGGACGACAGGAATAATGAAAAACTGTTTTTT
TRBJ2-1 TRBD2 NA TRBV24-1 CATSDTSGGPYNEQFF TGTGCCACCAGTGATACTAGCGGTGGCCCCTACAATGAGCAGTTCTTC
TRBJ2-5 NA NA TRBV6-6 CASWDNNQETQYF TGTGCCAGCTGGGACAACAACCAAGAGACCCAGTACTTC
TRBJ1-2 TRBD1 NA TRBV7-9 CASSPSGGNYGYTF TGTGCCAGCAGCCCTTCAGGGGGCAACTATGGCTACACCTTC
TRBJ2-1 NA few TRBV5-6 CASSVSGGHEQFF TGTGCCAGCAGCGTGTCAGGAGGGCATGAGCAGTTCTTC
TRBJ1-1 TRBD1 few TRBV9 CASSVGGQEGLAFF TGTGCCAGCAGCGTAGGCGGACAGGAGGGGTTAGCTTTCTTT
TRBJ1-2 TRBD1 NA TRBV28 CASKESQGASGYTF TGTGCCAGCAAAGAGTCACAGGGGGCATCTGGCTACACCTTC
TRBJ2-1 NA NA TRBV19 CASSISRGTVNEQFF TGTGCCAGTAGTATATCCAGGGGCACTGTCAATGAGCAGTTCTTC
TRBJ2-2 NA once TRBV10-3 CAIGTGQNTGELFF TGTGCCATCGGGACGGGACAGAACACCGGGGAGCTGTTTTTT
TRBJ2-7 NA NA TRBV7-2 CASSLALSDSGYEQYF TGTGCCAGCAGCTTAGCGCTGTCAGACAGTGGCTACGAGCAGTACTTC
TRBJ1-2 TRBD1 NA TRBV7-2 CASSLAPGQGYGYTF TGTGCCAGCAGCTTGGCGCCGGGACAGGGGTACGGCTACACCTTC
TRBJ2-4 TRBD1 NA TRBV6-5 CASIGTGTTIQYF TGTGCCAGCATCGGGACAGGGACAACCATTCAGTACTTC
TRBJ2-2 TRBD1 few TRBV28 CASSQAGTGIRYGTGELFF TGTGCCAGCAGTCAAGCCGGGACAGGGATAAGATACGGCACCGGGGAGCTGTTTTTT